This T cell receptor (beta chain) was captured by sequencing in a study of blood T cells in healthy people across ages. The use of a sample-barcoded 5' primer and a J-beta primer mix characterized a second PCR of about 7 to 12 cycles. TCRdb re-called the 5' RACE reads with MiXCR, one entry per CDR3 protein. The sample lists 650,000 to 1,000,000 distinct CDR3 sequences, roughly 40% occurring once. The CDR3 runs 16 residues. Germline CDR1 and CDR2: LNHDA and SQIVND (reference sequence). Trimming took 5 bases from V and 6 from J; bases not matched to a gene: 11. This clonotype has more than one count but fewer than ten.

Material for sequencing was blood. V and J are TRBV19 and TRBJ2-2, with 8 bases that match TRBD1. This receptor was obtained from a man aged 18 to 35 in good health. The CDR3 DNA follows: TGTGCCAGTAGTCCCCGTGACAGGGGATTGCCCGGGGAGCTGTTTTTT. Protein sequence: CASSPRDRGLPGELFF.